This T cell receptor (beta chain) originates from a study of a mutant IDH1 vaccine in newly diagnosed glioma. This CDR3 comprises 16 residues. Here immunoSEQ multiplex PCR was the method, and the copy in TCRdb shows in-frame clones only, minus some. In the table there are fewer than 30,000 clones, over 75% of which are singletons. In the case of this clone: Antigen: not known.

Regarding time point: week 11, during vaccination. A single vaccine dose contained 300 ug of mutant IDH1 20-mer peptide, and topical imiquimod was used with it. V is TRBV21-1 and J is TRBJ1-2. TRBV21-1 is a pseudogene locus. Here the sequenced sample was PBMCs, taken from a glioma patient whose treatment included an IDH1 peptide vaccine. This clonotype was obtained from a woman younger than 30 with glioma. CDR3 protein: CASSKIWWAGPYGYTF. CDR3 bases: TGTGCCAGCAGCAAAATTTGGTGGGCGGGGCCCTATGGCTACACCTTC.